This entry concerns a single T cell receptor beta chain. Its antigen remains unknown. Constant-segment primers served in 5'RACE that generated TCR alpha and TCR beta cDNA libraries bearing sample barcodes and UMIs. TCRdb redid the calling of the 5' RACE reads with MiXCR, one entry per CDR3 protein. Of approximately 260,000 distinct CDR3 sequences listed, about a sixth are singletons. This sample is part of a study of T-cell memory formation after mild COVID-19. Study observations and caveats: Shrinking CD4+ clones resided mostly in CM and EM, and CD8+ ones in EMRA. A subset of responding clones appeared in pre-infection memory, suggesting cross-reactive memory joined.

The clonotype was recovered from a man between 18 and 35 years old who had mild COVID-19 (a few samples of this study predate the infection). Cell type and time point are not known. The sequenced sample consisted of PBMCs or a T cell subset sorted from them (not recorded which).

DNA for the CDR3: TGCGCCAGCTACGTGGGGACTAGCTCCGAGCAGTACTTC. Translation: CASYVGTSSEQYF. The chain couples TRBV5-1 to TRBJ2-7; TRBD2 matches 9 bases. The CDR3 has 13 amino acids. V lost 7 bases to trimming and J lost 6 bases; unmatched junction nucleotides: 8. Germline V gene sequence: CDR1 SGHRS, CDR2 YFSETQ.